This TCR beta chain came from a study of identical twins listed by TCRdb under 2016. Background for the entire study: TCR alpha and beta repertoires from monozygotic twins, unrelated adults of various ages and cord blood were deep-sequenced to test whether fetal clonotypes persist. To rule out contamination, replicate twin experiments were performed at different times with different library preparation protocols. What the research found in general, with its limitations: Fewer insertions were carried by abundant cord blood beta clonotypes; a weaker similar trend was observed in young adult naive repertoires, while no such trend was observed in memory repertoires. Compared with coincidental sharing between unrelated individuals, an excess of low generation-probability sequences was observed among out-of-frame TCR alpha sequences shared between twins. Because the same donors could not be followed over many years, the conclusions relied on cross-sectional statistical analysis. In monozygotic twins, out-of-frame TCR alpha sharing was systematically underestimated by recombination models, although the models agreed with sharing between unrelated individuals. Invariant T cells such as MAIT and iNKT could partly confound zero-insertion analyses, though diverse VJ usage argued against this for most clonotypes. In beta out-of-frame sequences, excess twin sharing was weaker, because having fewer shared sequences lowered the signal-to-noise ratio.

As regards this clonotype: Its antigen remains undetermined. No base-level quality is on record; no much larger clone is a single base apart.

All donors were healthy Caucasians. Sequences DFQATT (CDR1) and SNEGSKA (CDR2) are obtained from the germline V gene (reference sequence). The junction carries 11 bases between V and J, which are trimmed by 6 bases and 0 bases respectively. Its CDR3 holds 14 amino acids, cysteine through phenylalanine. Only the CDR3 part of the read is kept: 42 bases, read in frame from the first base. The library was built by means of 5' RACE. The listed sequencing device is Illumina HiSeq 2000. Template switching introduced a universal primer binding site; the final cDNA contained a unique molecular identifier, enabling accurate counting of TCR cDNA molecules. Specific primers in the conserved constant-segment region were used to synthesize first-strand cDNA for the TCR alpha and beta chains. Each cDNA library was double barcoded, with a SMART-Mk sample barcode plus Illumina barcodes, to control for contamination. TruSeq adapter sequences, together with Illumina sample barcodes, were added in two successive PCR steps. The Illumina HiSeq platform was used with custom primers to sequence TCR alpha and beta cDNA libraries. Under the source paper's analysis protocol: MiGEC processed the raw reads to extract unique molecular identifiers, while MiXCR was used to determine the CDR3 positions. For each individual, recombination models were inferred using an EM algorithm with the repgenHMM and IGoR tools. Shared clonotype analysis was performed with the tcR package in R, normalizing sharing by the product of cloneset sizes. To study raw recombination free of thymic and clonal selection effects, out-of-frame nonproductive sequences were analyzed. The raw public reads went through TCRdb reprocessing: fastp at Q25, MiXCR clone calling, in-frame beta chains kept. Entries that share a CDR3 protein sequence are merged under the most common genes and DNA. The V and J calls here are based on TCRdb, not the publication. This sample comprises 1.5 million to 2 million distinct CDR3 sequences, 32% of them detected only once. About 0.27% of the sample is held by the ten biggest clonotypes.

Sequenced sample: cord blood. The TCR comes from a newborn girl in good health. The chain uses TRBV20-1 and TRBJ2-2; possibly the D gene is TRBD2, per 6 matching bases. The DNA sequence is given as TGCAGTGCCCACCGACTAGCGAACACCGGGGAGCTGTTTTTT. This yields the protein CSAHRLANTGELFF.